The 14 T cell receptor beta chains in this list originate from one sample, sequenced in a study of blood T cell repertoires in COVID-19. TCRdb keeps only in-frame clones here, not all; method: immunoSEQ multiplex PCR. The profile covers 150,000 to 200,000 clones, with 83% appearing a single time and 7.6% taken by the ten largest. Sequenced: peripheral blood. Receptor source: a woman aged 70 to 79 with COVID-19, enrolled during active disease.

The V call is TRBV11-2, the J call TRBJ1-2, with TRBD1 matching 7 bases. Germline-derived CDR1 and CDR2 are SGHAT and FQNNGV. This CDR3 is 13 amino acids long. V lost 5 bases and J lost 8; bases outside the gene matches: 8. The CDR3 DNA is TGTGCCAGCAGCGGGGACAGACTCCGAGGCTACACCTTC. Translating it yields CASSGDRLRGYTF. The full variable domain, completed using reference TRBV11-2 and TRBJ1-2, is EAGVAQSPRYKIIEKRQSVAFWCNPISGHATLYWYQQILGQGPKLLIQFQNNGVVDDSQLPKDRFSAERLKGVDSTLKIQPAKLEDSAVYLCASSGDRLRGYTFGSGTRLTVV.

The chain is built from TRBV27 and TRBJ2-1; no definite D call. The germline CDR1 and CDR2 sequences are MNHEY and SMNVEV (reference sequence). This CDR3 is 15 amino acids long. The V gene lost 7 bases and the J gene lost 4 bases, with 17 bases spanning the gap. CDR3 in DNA: TGTGCCAGCAACCCGTTGGGCCTCTCTTACAATGAGCAGTTCTTC. Translated, it gives CASNPLGLSYNEQFF.

This clone was counted once. The V gene is TRBV6-5, the J gene TRBJ2-1, with TRBD2 matching 11 bases. From germline, CDR1 is MNHEY and CDR2 SVGAGI. J lost 7 bases, V lost 0 bases, and 5 bases had no gene match. The CDR3 has 16 residues. CDR3 region: CASSYSLAGGQNEQFF. Written as DNA, the CDR3 is TGTGCCAGCAGTTACTCCCTAGCGGGAGGTCAAAATGAGCAGTTCTTC.

The chain joins TRBV18 to TRBJ2-2, with a possible D match to TRBD1 (5 bases). The CDR3 spans 14 residues. V gave up 4 bases and J gave up 1 base, with 7 bases separating them. CDR1 is KGHSH and CDR2 is LQKENI in the germline V gene. The CDR3 sequence: CASSLGQNTGELFF. The CDR3 nucleotides read TGTGCCAGCTCACTCGGACAGAACACCGGGGAGCTGTTTTTT.

The chain joins TRBV7-3 to TRBJ1-1; 8 bases are a match to TRBD1. Germline V gene data show CDR1 as SGHTA and CDR2 as FQGTGA. Trimming cost V 4 bases and J 6 bases; bases outside gene matches: 7. This CDR3 comprises 14 residues. The DNA for the CDR3 is TGTGCCAGCAGCTCGCACAGGGGGTTGGCTGAAGCTTTCTTT. This encodes CASSSHRGLAEAFF.

This chain links TRBV5-4 with TRBJ2-7; 7 nucleotides agree with TRBD2. Trimming removed 1 base from V and 0 bases from J; junction bases left unmatched: 4. The germline CDR1 and CDR2 sequences are SGHNT and YYREEE (reference sequence). The CDR3 extends over 15 amino acids. The CDR3 DNA sequence: TGTGCCAGCAGCTTGTCCCGCGGGGGCTCCTACGAGCAGTACTTC. It translates to CASSLSRGGSYEQYF.

The chain combines TRBV7-2 with TRBJ2-3; 10 bases are a match to TRBD2. CDR1 and CDR2 from the germline V gene are SGHTA and FQGNSA. The CDR3 spans 15 residues. Trimming cost V 8 bases and J 4 bases; bases outside gene matches: 9. The CDR3 sequence is CASFRAGGGADTQYF. The CDR3 nucleotides are TGTGCCAGCTTTAGAGCGGGAGGGGGGGCAGATACGCAGTATTTT.

The chain uses TRBV29-1 and TRBJ1-1; 9 bases are a match to TRBD1. Germline V gene lookup returns CDR1 SQVTM and CDR2 ANQGSEA. The CDR3 runs 13 residues. V lost 5 bases and J lost 3; bases outside the gene matches: 4. The CDR3 bases are TGCAGCGTTTCCGGGACAGGGTACACTGAAGCTTTCTTT. Translated, it gives CSVSGTGYTEAFF.

The rearrangement joins TRBV6-1 to TRBJ2-3; 9 bases match TRBD2. Per the germline V gene, CDR1 is MNHNS and CDR2 is SASEGT. V shed 1 base, J shed 4 bases, and the junction held 12 bases outside the gene matches. CDR3 length: 18 residues. The CDR3: CASSEVNALAGYSDTQYF. DNA for the CDR3: TGTGCCAGCAGTGAAGTGAACGCACTAGCGGGCTATTCAGATACGCAGTATTTT.

This clone was detected only a few times. The V and J genes are TRBV6-6 and TRBJ1-5, with D perhaps TRBD1 (5 bases). The CDR3 spans 15 residues. Trimming cost V 5 bases and J 5 bases, with 16 bases left between them. Germline values: CDR1 MNHNY, CDR2 SVGAGI (reference sequence). CDR3: CASSQRPRADQPQHF. The CDR3 nucleotides read TGTGCCAGCAGTCAGAGGCCCAGGGCCGATCAGCCCCAGCATTTT.

Points on this clone: Other DNA sequences within the sample encode an identical CDR3. This rearrangement joins TRBV29-1 to TRBJ2-7; D is uncertain. Deletions cut 4 bases from V and 0 bases from J, with 7 bases between. Germline V CDR1 and CDR2: SQVTM, ANQGSEA. The CDR3 is made up of 12 amino acids. CDR3 sequence reads: CSVVSSSYEQYF. Here the CDR3 DNA reads TGCAGCGTTGTTTCCAGCTCCTACGAGCAGTACTTC.

The chain carries TRBV7-2 and TRBJ2-3; TRBD1 agrees at 7 bases. V was clipped by 5 bases and J by 4 bases; unmatched bases: 9. The CDR3 length is 15 residues. The germline CDR1 and CDR2 sequences are SGHTA and FQGNSA. In nucleotides, the CDR3 is TGTGCCAGCAGCACCCGACAGGGATCCCCAGATACGCAGTATTTT. The encoded protein is CASSTRQGSPDTQYF.

This chain uses TRBV5-1 with TRBJ1-6, with D perhaps TRBD1 (6 bases). The CDR3 is 14 residues long. Trimming cost V 0 bases and J 7 bases, with 8 bases left between them. CDR1 is SGHRS, CDR2 YFSETQ, per germline. CDR3 region: CASSLAGANSPLHF. In DNA, the CDR3 is TGCGCCAGCAGCTTGGCAGGGGCCAATTCACCCCTCCACTTT. The full variable domain, with the rest looked up from reference TRBV5-1 and TRBJ1-6, is KAGVTQTPRYLIKTRGQQVTLSCSPISGHRSVSWYQQTPGQGLQFLFEYFSETQRNKGNFPGRFSGRQFSNSRSEMNVSTLELGDSALYLCASSLAGANSPLHFGNGTRLTVT.

This clone was detected only once. V gene TRBV5-1 combines with J gene TRBJ2-7; D might be TRBD2 (5 bases). With 0 bases removed from V and 3 bases from J, the gap between germline ends came to 13 bases. This CDR3 is built from 15 residues. Germline values: CDR1 SGHRS, CDR2 YFSETQ. CDR3: CASSLARAANYEQYF. The CDR3 nucleotides are TGCGCCAGCAGCTTGGCGCGAGCGGCCAACTACGAGCAGTACTTC.